The text below deals with one TCR beta chain. As yet, its antigen is unknown. Everyone who donated was a healthy bone marrow donor. The sample comes from a study of cytomegalovirus exposure and HLA in healthy donors. The overall study: Roughly 180 million T cells yielded around 100 million unique TCR beta sequences, as an earlier analysis found. Study-wide findings and caveats: Later work associated around 18,000 TCR beta sequences with HLA alleles at 0.05 false discovery rate. Apparent HLA restriction characterized most CMV-associated TCR beta chains in a later analysis.

Trimming took 5 bases from V and 9 from J; bases not matched to a gene: 9. CDR3 length equals 14 residues. CDR1 and CDR2 (germline): SEHNR, FQNEAQ (reference sequence). The study ran its PCR with 60 Vbeta and 13 Jbeta primers. Assay used: immunoSEQ multiplex PCR; TCRdb lists only in-frame clones, some missing. The sample yields 60,000 to 70,000 clones, 70% to 85% seen once. This receptor was identified in a man in his 60s in good health and CMV-seropositive. The sample consisted of PBMCs. The rearrangement links TRBV7-9 to TRBJ1-5; 8 positions match TRBD1. The CDR3 is CASSPGTGPWPQHF. The CDR3 DNA reads TGTGCCAGCAGCCCTGGGACAGGCCCTTGGCCCCAGCATTTT.